Listed here are 6 T cell receptor beta chains from one sample, sequenced in a study of tumor-infiltrating lymphocytes in primary liver carcinoma. From unsorted bulk tissue weighing roughly 17-31 mg, DNA and RNA were co-extracted. The investigators made TCR beta cDNA from roughly 0.45 ug total RNA, using a constant-region primer. Nested multiplex PCR, run for three rounds with slightly modified ARM-PCR, yielded TCR beta libraries. Running nine to ten cycles apiece, the first two PCR rounds relied on TRBV1-TRBV30 forward primers together with a C-beta reverse primer. TCRdb called the multiplex PCR reads again in MiXCR, with one record for every CDR3 protein. The sample carries roughly 50,000 distinct CDR3 sequences, 70% to 80% recorded once. The specimen was liver tumor tissue from sampling region 2. Documented subset: tumor region T2, inferior pole. These receptors were taken from a middle-aged man with primary liver carcinoma and hepatitis B virus infection.

About this clonotype itself: This could be a read error, since a much larger clone is one nucleotide away. J is TRBJ1-1 and V is TRBV9; TRBD1 aligns across 8 bases. CDR3 length equals 14 residues. Germline CDR1 and CDR2: SGDLS and YYNGEE. CDR3 sequence: CTSSALTGETEAFF. In DNA, the CDR3 is TGTACCAGCAGCGCTTTGACAGGGGAGACTGAAGCTTTCTTT.

As to this clonotype: At one boundary the junction diverges from the germline segment, which might be a read error. The gene calls are TRBV6-1 and TRBJ2-7; 7 bases are shared with TRBD2. Germline V gene sequence: CDR1 MNHNS, CDR2 SASEGT. CDR3 length equals 15 residues. The CDR3 is CAGSETSEILYEQYF. CDR3 DNA: TGTGCCGGCAGTGAAACTAGCGAGATCCTCTACGAGCAGTACTTC.

V usage is TRBV10-3 and J usage is TRBJ1-1, with D perhaps matching TRBD1 (5 bases). Germline V CDR1 and CDR2: ENHRY, SYGVKD. This CDR3 region has 14 residues. V was shortened by 10 bases and J by 8 bases, with 23 bases between the two germline ends. Written as DNA, the CDR3 is TGTGCCACCGTTTGGGGCCCTCCCGCCGAGGAAGCTTTCTTT. Protein product: CATVWGPPAEEAFF.

This clonotype was observed a single time. This chain uses TRBV11-2 with TRBJ2-1, with 14 positions matching TRBD2. After removal of 7 bases from V and 16 bases from J, the junction contained 18 bases not matched to a gene. CDR1 and CDR2 (germline): SGHAT, FQNNGV. This CDR3 is built from 16 residues. The CDR3 nucleotides are TGTGCCAGCAACTACTATTCGACTAGCGGGAGGGGAGGCGGATTCTTC. This encodes CASNYYSTSGRGGGFF.

This clonotype occurred a few times. In DNA form, the CDR3 reads TGTGCCAGCAGCTCCTTTAGCGGTTTTACCTACGAGCAGTACTTC. Protein product: CASSSFSGFTYEQYF. The V call is TRBV7-2, the J call TRBJ2-7, with D perhaps matching TRBD2 (6 bases). The CDR3 sequence is 15 residues long. The germline V and J ends were trimmed by 4 bases and 2 bases, with 15 bases remaining between them. Looked up from germline, CDR1 is SGHTA and CDR2 is FQGNSA.

Remarks on this clonotype: With a much larger clone just one base away, this may be a read error. This chain links TRBV21-1 with TRBJ2-4; the D segment call TRBD2 is taken from the table without a DNA check. TRBV21-1 is a known pseudogene. The CDR3 contains 20 residues. The CDR3 spells CASSKRGIKGDVLAKNIQYF. As DNA, the CDR3 is TGTGCCAGCAGCAAAAGAGGGATCAAGGGAGACGTCCTAGCCAAAAACATTCAGTACTTC.